This TCR beta chain came from a study of T cell repertoires in cytomegalovirus infection. Study as a whole: CMV epitopes used comprised recently identified HLA-C-restricted ones and well-studied HLA-B-restricted ones.

This clonotype was picked up a small number of times. The antigen is undetermined. MiXCR, applied by TCRdb to the reads, yields one record per CDR3 protein. This repertoire shows 110,000 or so distinct CDR3 sequences, 25% to 30% found once; its top ten account for about 81%. The sequence came from a human donor in good health (CMV status not recorded). Some clones in this sample may be carry-over from other donors' samples. The source was CD8+ T cells from cultured PBMCs, collected from culture after CMV antigen stimulation.

The CDR3 sequence: CASSYRGRGPVGEQYF. The CDR3 DNA reads as TGTGCCAGCAGTTACAGGGGGCGAGGCCCCGTCGGCGAGCAGTACTTC. The chain carries TRBV12-3 or TRBV12-4 and TRBJ2-7; 9 bases align to TRBD1. V was clipped by 4 bases and J by 6 bases; unmatched bases: 13. This CDR3 has 16 residues.